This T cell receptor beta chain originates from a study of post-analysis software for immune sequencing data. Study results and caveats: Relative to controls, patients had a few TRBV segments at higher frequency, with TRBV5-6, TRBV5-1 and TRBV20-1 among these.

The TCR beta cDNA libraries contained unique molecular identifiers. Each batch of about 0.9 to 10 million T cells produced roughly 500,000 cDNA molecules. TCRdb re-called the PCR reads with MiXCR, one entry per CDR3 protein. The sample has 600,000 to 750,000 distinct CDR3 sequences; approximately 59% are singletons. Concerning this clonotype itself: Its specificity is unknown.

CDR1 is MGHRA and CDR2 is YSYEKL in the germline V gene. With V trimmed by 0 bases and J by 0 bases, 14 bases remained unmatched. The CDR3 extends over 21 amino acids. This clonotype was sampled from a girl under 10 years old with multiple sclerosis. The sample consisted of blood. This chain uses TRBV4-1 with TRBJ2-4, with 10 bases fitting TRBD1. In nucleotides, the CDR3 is TGCGCCAGCAGCCAAGATTTGCAGGGACAGGGGTCGCTGGAAGCCAAAAACATTCAGTACTTC. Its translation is CASSQDLQGQGSLEAKNIQYF.